A single sample is the source of the 9 T cell receptor beta chains below, sequenced in a study of T cell responses to AZD1222 COVID-19 vaccine. TCRdb's table, derived via immunoSEQ multiplex PCR, lists solely in-frame clones and lacks some. The sample holds nearly 110,000 clones, under 95% seen once. The sample consisted of peripheral blood, taken 28 days after the second AZD1222 dose. These receptors came from an adult who received the AZD1222 COVID-19 vaccine.

V usage is TRBV18 and J usage is TRBJ1-2, with 8 bases identical to TRBD1. There are 13 residues in the CDR3. Losses at the gene ends were 3 bases for V and 6 bases for J; bases not matched to a gene: 3. CDR1 and CDR2 (germline): KGHSH, LQKENI. CDR3 bases: TGTGCCAGCTCACCGACAGGGGTTGATGGCTACACCTTC. Its protein is CASSPTGVDGYTF. The full variable domain, with the rest looked up from reference TRBV18 and TRBJ1-2, is NAGVMQNPRHLVRRRGQEARLRCSPMKGHSHVYWYRQLPEEGLKFMVYLQKENIIDESGMPKERFSAEFPKEGPSILRIQQVVRGDSAAYFCASSPTGVDGYTFGSGTRLTVV.

The chain uses TRBV19 and TRBJ2-7, with a tentative D call TRBD1 (5 bases). In germline, CDR1 is LNHDA, CDR2 SQIVND (reference sequence). This CDR3 is 11 amino acids long. With 6 bases removed from V and 7 bases from J, the gap between germline ends came to 10 bases. CDR3 DNA: TGTGCCAGTAGGCCAAAGGGGGAGCAGTACTTC. Translated: CASRPKGEQYF. Together with reference TRBV19 and TRBJ2-7, the CDR3 gives the full variable domain: DGGITQSPKYLFRKEGQNVTLSCEQNLNHDAMYWYRQDPGQGLRLIYYSQIVNDFQKGDIAEGYSVSREKKESFPLTVTSAQKNPTAFYLCASRPKGEQYFGPGTRLTVT.

This clone appeared once. This rearrangement joins TRBV6-1 to TRBJ2-3; 9 bases are a match to TRBD2. V was clipped by 1 base and J by 1 base; unmatched bases: 0. The CDR3 is 15 residues long. Germline lookup yields CDR1 MNHNS and CDR2 SASEGT. The CDR3 spells CASSEGLAGTDTQYF. CDR3 DNA: TGTGCCAGCAGTGAAGGACTAGCGGGCACAGATACGCAGTATTTT.

J is TRBJ2-7 and V is TRBV5-1; D is perhaps TRBD2 (7 bases). The CDR3 length is 13 residues. Trimming stripped 0 bases from V and 6 bases from J, with 10 bases between. Germline CDR1 reads SGHRS; CDR2 reads YFSETQ. The CDR3 region is CASSLEGGREQYF. The CDR3 coding sequence is TGCGCCAGCAGCTTGGAGGGGGGGCGCGAGCAGTACTTC. Together with reference TRBV5-1 and TRBJ2-7, the CDR3 gives the full variable domain: KAGVTQTPRYLIKTRGQQVTLSCSPISGHRSVSWYQQTPGQGLQFLFEYFSETQRNKGNFPGRFSGRQFSNSRSEMNVSTLELGDSALYLCASSLEGGREQYFGPGTRLTVT.

The genes are TRBV7-8 and TRBJ2-4; D is possibly TRBD2 (5 bases). Germline V gene sequence: CDR1 SGHVS, CDR2 FQNEAQ. Trimming removed 2 bases at V and 13 bases at J, with 15 bases between. The CDR3 is 13 amino acids. The CDR3: CASSLSRLTGQYF. The CDR3 DNA sequence: TGTGCCAGCAGCTTATCCCGCCTGACGGGGCAGTACTTC.

V is TRBV15 and J is TRBJ2-1; 9 positions match TRBD2. After removal of 1 base from V and 4 bases from J, the junction contained 2 bases not matched to a gene. CDR1 is LNHNV and CDR2 is YYDKDF in the germline V gene (reference sequence). The CDR3 spans 15 residues. CDR3 protein: CATSRVAGAYNEQFF. The CDR3 region has the DNA TGTGCCACCAGCAGAGTAGCGGGGGCGTACAATGAGCAGTTCTTC.

The count of this clone is one. V usage is TRBV12-3 or TRBV12-4 and J usage is TRBJ2-5, with D perhaps matching TRBD2 (5 bases). V was clipped by 7 bases and J by 1 base, with 10 bases between them. There are 13 residues in the CDR3. CDR3 amino acids: CASTVDFQETQYF. In nucleotides, the CDR3 is TGTGCCAGCACCGTGGACTTCCAAGAGACCCAGTACTTC.

The chain couples TRBV4-1 to TRBJ1-2, with D uncertain. The CDR3 is 16 residues long. CDR1 and CDR2 from the germline V gene are MGHRA and YSYEKL. Trimming took off 0 bases at V and 3 bases at J, with 14 bases between the two ends. CDR3 residues: CASSQDRGGLYYGYTF. In DNA, the CDR3 is TGCGCCAGCAGCCAAGATCGTGGTGGGTTGTACTATGGCTACACCTTC.

The gene calls are TRBV30 and TRBJ1-2, with D perhaps matching TRBD1 (5 bases). This CDR3 contains 13 residues. CDR1 and CDR2 from the germline V gene are GTSNPN and SVGIG (reference sequence). The V gene lost 2 bases and the J gene lost 5 bases, with 12 bases spanning the gap. The CDR3 reads CAWSPGLRYGYTF. In DNA, the CDR3 is TGTGCCTGGAGTCCAGGGCTTCGGTATGGCTACACCTTC. The full variable domain, rest sourced from reference TRBV30 and TRBJ1-2, is SQTIHQWPATLVQPVGSPLSLECTVEGTSNPNLYWYRQAAGRGLQLLFYSVGIGQISSEVPQNLSASRPQDRQFILSSKKLLLSDSGFYLCAWSPGLRYGYTFGSGTRLTVV.